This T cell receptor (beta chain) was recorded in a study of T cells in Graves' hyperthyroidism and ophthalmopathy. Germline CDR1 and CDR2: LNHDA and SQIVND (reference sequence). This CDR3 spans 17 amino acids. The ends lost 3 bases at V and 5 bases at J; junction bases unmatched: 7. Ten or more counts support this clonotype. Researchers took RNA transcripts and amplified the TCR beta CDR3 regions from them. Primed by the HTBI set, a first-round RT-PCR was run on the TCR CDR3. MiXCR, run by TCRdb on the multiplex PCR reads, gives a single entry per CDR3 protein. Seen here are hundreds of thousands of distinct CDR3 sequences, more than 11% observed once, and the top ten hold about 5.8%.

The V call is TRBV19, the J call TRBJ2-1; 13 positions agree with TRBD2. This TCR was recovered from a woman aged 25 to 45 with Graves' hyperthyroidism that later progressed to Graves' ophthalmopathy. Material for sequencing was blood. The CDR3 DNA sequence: TGTGCCAGTAGTATCTCTCCCGGACTAGCGGGAGACAATGAGCAGTTCTTC. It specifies CASSISPGLAGDNEQFF.